This note documents a single T cell receptor beta chain sequence. Its antigen is undetermined. A much bigger clone sits one base away, suggesting this may be a read error. This sample stems from a study of molecular identifiers for immune sequencing clone quantification. Study observations and caveats: A single cell's spiked Jurkat TCR RNA was reportedly detectable among roughly 1 million naive cells. Under 1% of molecules in naive cells, but over 98% of effector molecules, belonged to clones above 20 RNA copies.

This CDR3 is 13 amino acids long. Germline values: CDR1 MDHEN, CDR2 SYDVKM. V lost 6 bases, J lost 5 bases, and 13 bases lay in between. One entry per CDR3 protein, called by TCRdb with MiXCR from the PCR reads. This table holds 460,000 or so distinct CDR3 sequences, 20% to 25% found once. CD8+CD4-CCR7+CD45RA+ cells were sorted as naive CD8 T cells. This sequence joins TRBV28 and TRBJ1-1; no definite D call. This TCR derives from a human donor in good health. Some libraries in this study had Jurkat cell RNA spiked in. The sequenced sample consisted of naive CD8+ T cells from blood, with Jurkat cell RNA spiked in. The subset was: FACS-sorted CD8+CD4-CCR7+CD45RA+ naive T cells. For the CDR3, the DNA is TGTGCCAGCAGCCCTCGGTATGTTACTGAAGCTTTCTTT. Protein: CASSPRYVTEAFF.